This T cell receptor (beta chain) was recorded in a study of patients and donors after allogeneic stem cell transplantation. From the RT-PCR reads, TCRdb called clonotypes with MiXCR, one entry per CDR3 protein. This table has about 960,000 distinct CDR3 sequences, about a sixth appearing once. CDR3 length: 14 residues. V dropped 6 bases and J dropped 1 base, with 12 bases sitting between them. The V gene's germline CDR1 is MNHNS and CDR2 SASEGT. The chain carries TRBV6-1 and TRBJ2-5; D perhaps matches TRBD2 (5 bases). Sequences were obtained from blood, either unsorted or a sorted T cell fraction (not recorded which). The TCR originated in a human donor who was either an allogeneic HSCT recipient or a stem cell or donor lymphocyte infusion donor (not recorded which). It is not recorded whose cells these are; they may come from a transplant donor. CDR3 protein: CASRFLGVQETQYF. The DNA of the CDR3 is TGTGCCAGCAGATTCCTGGGAGTCCAAGAGACCCAGTACTTC.